This T cell receptor beta chain was recorded in a study of blood T cell repertoires in COVID-19. Study-level information: Spain, Italy and the United States supplied samples that represented acute and convalescent COVID-19. PBMCs, B-cell-depleted T cells, or T cells were the source of the cDNA or gDNA that made up the material.

Original processing notes: Reference gene primers were amplified, and this amplification served to estimate nucleated cell counts. Produced via immunoSEQ multiplex PCR; TCRdb's table is partial and in-frame only. V and J calls and clone size follow that table, whereas D and trimming were derived from the DNA. The sample has about 210,000 clones; about 88% are singletons. CDR1 and CDR2 from the germline V gene are SNHLY and FYNNEI. This CDR3 is built from 13 residues. The V end lost 7 bases, the J end lost 4 bases, and 11 bases lay between the germline ends. The sequencing input was peripheral blood. This sequence originates from a man between 65 and 85 years old with acute or convalescent COVID-19. The chain employs TRBV2 and TRBJ2-1, with D unclear. The CDR3 DNA reads TGTGCCAGCAATAGAGGTGATTACAATGAGCAGTTCTTC. This sequence encodes CASNRGDYNEQFF.